What follows describes a single T cell receptor beta chain. Its cognate antigen is unknown. Recent acute infections and vaccinations were absent in the healthy HIV-negative adult donors. There are 14 residues in the CDR3. V was cut by 1 base and J by 3 bases, with 10 bases left in between. Germline assignment: CDR1 MNHNS and CDR2 SASEGT. The sample comes from a study of shared clonotypes between healthy human individuals. Whole-study findings and limits: Generation probability values for non-shared clonotypes were lower than those for clonotypes shared by all four donors.

Each subset's genomic DNA was split evenly across several immunoSEQ plates. Here immunoSEQ multiplex PCR was the method, and the copy in TCRdb shows in-frame clones only, minus some. Among around 600,000 clones listed, approximately 97% were seen once. The rearrangement uses TRBV6-1 and TRBJ2-7; a possible D gene is TRBD2 (5 bases). The sequence was obtained from a woman aged 30 to 39 in good health. The specimen was naive CD4+ T cells sorted from blood. This sample's subset: CD45RA+ positively selected. The CDR3 spells CASSEVAYHYEQYF. For the CDR3, the DNA is TGTGCCAGCAGTGAAGTAGCGTACCACTACGAGCAGTACTTC.